This TCR beta chain was obtained from a study of T cells in Graves' hyperthyroidism and ophthalmopathy. Study-level points and caveats: The model identified upcoming ophthalmopathy a median approximately 6.5 months ahead of onset. The blood repertoire included most of the expanded thyroid clonotypes above 0.001. In the analysis, a 13 V-J model separated ophthalmopathy from stable hyperthyroidism.

Graves' hyperthyroidism is called stable when ophthalmopathy does not progress within 18 months. This clonotype was seen more than once but under ten times. Antigen specificity is unknown. Germline CDR1 and CDR2: MNHNS and SASEGT. V was shortened by 7 bases and J by 2 bases, with 23 bases between the two germline ends. The CDR3 is 17 amino acids. TCR beta CDR3 regions were amplified from RNA transcripts. The HTBI primer set was used in a first-round RT-PCR of the TCR CDR3. TCRdb used MiXCR to reprocess the multiplex PCR reads, holding one entry per CDR3 protein. There are around 560,000 distinct CDR3 sequences in the sample; 16% occur only once, and under 20% lies in the top ten.

The TCR comes from a woman younger than 30 with Graves' hyperthyroidism. The sample taken for sequencing was blood. V and J are TRBV6-1 and TRBJ1-2; D gene uncertain. CDR3 nucleotide sequence: TGTGCCAGCACCCCAACGACGGCTTGGAAAGAGAACTATGGCTACACCTTC. It translates to CASTPTTAWKENYGYTF.